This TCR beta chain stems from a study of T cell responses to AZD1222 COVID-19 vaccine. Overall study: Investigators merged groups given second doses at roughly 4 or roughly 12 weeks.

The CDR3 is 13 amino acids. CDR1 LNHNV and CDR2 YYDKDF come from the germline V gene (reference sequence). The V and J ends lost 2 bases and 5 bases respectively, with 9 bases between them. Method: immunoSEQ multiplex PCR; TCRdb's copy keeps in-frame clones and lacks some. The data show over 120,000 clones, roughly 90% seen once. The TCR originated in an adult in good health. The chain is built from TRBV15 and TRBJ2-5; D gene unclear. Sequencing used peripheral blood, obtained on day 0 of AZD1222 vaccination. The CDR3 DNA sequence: TGTGCCACCAGCAGAAGCCCCCTGGAGACCCAGTACTTC. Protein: CATSRSPLETQYF.